A selection of T cell receptor beta chains follows, all from one sample in a study of T cell repertoires and HLA-DP antigens. Their antigen targets remain unknown. Profiled with immunoSEQ multiplex PCR; TCRdb holds only in-frame clones, not every one. The sample records around 110,000 clones, more than 85% being singletons. The sample was CD4+ T cells from PBMCs. These receptors were obtained from a woman aged 18-29 years in good health and CMV-seronegative. CDR3s include the opening cysteine and the closing phenylalanine or tryptophan. Fields, in order: V gene, CDR3 protein.

V: TRBV9
CDR3: CASSARRGHTDTQYF

V: TRBV27
CDR3: CASRPGQQFYEQYF

V: TRBV27
CDR3: CASSPQGARENNEQFF

V: TRBV10-2
CDR3: CASSPGLAFYEQYF

V: TRBV29-1
CDR3: CSAIREVNQPQHF

V: TRBV27
CDR3: CASRQGAGYGYTF

V: TRBV5-4
CDR3: CASSLGPGPVTQHF

V: TRBV7-2
CDR3: CASSIGHELGEQFF

V: TRBV7-9
CDR3: CASSSSTGTFNYGYTF

V: TRBV9
CDR3: CASTPRGQGNSPLHF

V: TRBV28
CDR3: CASSLKNYGYTF